This TCR beta chain is drawn from a study of blood T cells in healthy people across ages. There are a few counts of this clonotype. Its antigen remains unknown. Together with a sample-barcoded 5' primer, a J-beta primer mix was included in a second PCR lasting about 7 to 12 cycles. Each TCR beta cDNA got a 12-nucleotide random molecular identifier. TCRdb ran MiXCR on the 5' RACE reads and lists one entry per CDR3 protein. The repertoire holds under 2 million distinct CDR3 sequences, with roughly a third as singletons. Study results and caveats: A roughly linear age-dependent decrease characterized TCR beta diversity per million T cells. Diversity figures based on one million T cells were deemed too low.

The CDR3 spans 13 residues. Looked up from germline, CDR1 is LGHNA and CDR2 is YNFKEQ. Trimming cost V 3 bases and J 10 bases, with 15 bases left between them. The chain carries TRBV4-2 and TRBJ1-2, with D possibly being TRBD1 (6 bases). The sequence derives from a young woman in good health. Input material: blood. The CDR3 sequence is CASSHLDSADYTF. CDR3 coding DNA: TGTGCCAGCAGCCACCTGGACAGCGCCGACTACACCTTC.